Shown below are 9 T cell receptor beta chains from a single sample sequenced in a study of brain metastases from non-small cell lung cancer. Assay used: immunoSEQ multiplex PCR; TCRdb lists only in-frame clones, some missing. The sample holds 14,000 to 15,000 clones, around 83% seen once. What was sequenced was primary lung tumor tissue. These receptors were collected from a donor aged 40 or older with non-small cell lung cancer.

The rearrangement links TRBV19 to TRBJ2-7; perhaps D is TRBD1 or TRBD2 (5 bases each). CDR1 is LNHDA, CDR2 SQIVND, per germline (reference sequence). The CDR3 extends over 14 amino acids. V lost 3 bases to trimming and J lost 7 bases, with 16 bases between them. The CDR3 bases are TGTGCCAGTAGTATTTCGGGGCAGGAGTTTGAGCAGTACTTC. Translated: CASSISGQEFEQYF.

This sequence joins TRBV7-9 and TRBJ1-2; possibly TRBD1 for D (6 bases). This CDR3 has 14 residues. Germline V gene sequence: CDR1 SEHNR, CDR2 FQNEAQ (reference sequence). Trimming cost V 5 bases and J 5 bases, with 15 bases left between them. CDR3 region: CASSEGGAGYGYTF. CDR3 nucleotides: TGTGCCAGCAGCGAGGGGGGGGCGGGATATGGCTACACCTTC. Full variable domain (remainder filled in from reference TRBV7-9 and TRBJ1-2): DTGVSQNPRHKITKRGQNVTFRCDPISEHNRLYWYRQTLGQGPEFLTYFQNEAQLEKSRLLSDRFSAERPKGSFSTLEIQRTEQGDSAMYLCASSEGGAGYGYTFGSGTRLTVV.

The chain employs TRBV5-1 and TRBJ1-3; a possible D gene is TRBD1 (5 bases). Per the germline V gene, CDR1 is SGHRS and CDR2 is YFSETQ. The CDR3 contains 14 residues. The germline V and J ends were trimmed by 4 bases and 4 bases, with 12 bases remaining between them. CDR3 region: CASSPGTEGNTIYF. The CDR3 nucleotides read TGCGCCAGCAGCCCCGGGACTGAAGGAAACACCATATATTTT.

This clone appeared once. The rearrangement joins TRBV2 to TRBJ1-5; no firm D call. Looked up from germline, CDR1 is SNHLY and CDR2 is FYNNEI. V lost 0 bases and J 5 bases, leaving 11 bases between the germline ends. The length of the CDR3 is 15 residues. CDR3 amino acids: CASSEARFGDQPQHF. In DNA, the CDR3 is TGTGCCAGCAGTGAAGCGCGTTTCGGGGATCAGCCCCAGCATTTT.

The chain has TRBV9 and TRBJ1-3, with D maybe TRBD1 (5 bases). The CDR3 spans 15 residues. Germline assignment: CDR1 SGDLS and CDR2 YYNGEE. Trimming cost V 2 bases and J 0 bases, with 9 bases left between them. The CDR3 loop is CASSVGDHSGNTIYF. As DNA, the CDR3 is TGTGCCAGCAGCGTTGGGGACCACTCTGGAAACACCATATATTTT.

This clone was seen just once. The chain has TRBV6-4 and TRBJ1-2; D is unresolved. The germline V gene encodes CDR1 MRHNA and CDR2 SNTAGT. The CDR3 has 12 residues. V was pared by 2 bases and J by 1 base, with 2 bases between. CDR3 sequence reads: CASSDNNYGYTF. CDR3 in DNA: TGTGCCAGCAGTGACAATAACTATGGCTACACCTTC.

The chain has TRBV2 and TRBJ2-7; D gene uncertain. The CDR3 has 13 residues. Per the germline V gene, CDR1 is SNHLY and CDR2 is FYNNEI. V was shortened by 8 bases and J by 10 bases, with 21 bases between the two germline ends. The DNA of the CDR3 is TGTGCCAGCCTATTTGAGCCAAGCCTCTCACAGTACGTC. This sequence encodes CASLFEPSLSQYV.

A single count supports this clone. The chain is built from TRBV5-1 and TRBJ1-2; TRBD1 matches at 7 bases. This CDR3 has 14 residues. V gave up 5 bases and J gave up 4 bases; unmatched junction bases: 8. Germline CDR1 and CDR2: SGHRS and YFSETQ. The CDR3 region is CASRPGQLIYGYTF. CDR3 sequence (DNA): TGCGCCAGCAGACCGGGACAGTTGATCTATGGCTACACCTTC.

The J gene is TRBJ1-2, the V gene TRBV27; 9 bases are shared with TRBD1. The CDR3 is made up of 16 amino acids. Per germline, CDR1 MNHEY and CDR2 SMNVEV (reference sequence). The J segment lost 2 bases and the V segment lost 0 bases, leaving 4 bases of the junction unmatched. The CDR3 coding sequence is TGTGCCAGCAGTTTATCGGGCGGACAGGGGAACTATGGCTACACCTTC. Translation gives CASSLSGGQGNYGYTF.